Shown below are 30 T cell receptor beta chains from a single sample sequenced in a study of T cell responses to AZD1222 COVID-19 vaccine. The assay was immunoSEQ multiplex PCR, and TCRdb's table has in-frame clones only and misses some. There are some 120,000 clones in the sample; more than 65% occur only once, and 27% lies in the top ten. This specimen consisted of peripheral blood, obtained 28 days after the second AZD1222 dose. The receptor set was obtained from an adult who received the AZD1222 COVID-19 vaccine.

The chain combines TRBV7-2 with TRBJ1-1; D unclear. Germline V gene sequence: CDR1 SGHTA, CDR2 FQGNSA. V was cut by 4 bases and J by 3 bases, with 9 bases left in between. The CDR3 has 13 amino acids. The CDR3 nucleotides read TGTGCCAGCAGCTCCAACACTGACACTGAAGCTTTCTTT. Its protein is CASSSNTDTEAFF.

CDR3 DNA sequence: TGCGCCAGCAGCCACGAACCTGGGGCCATCTACGAGCAGTACTTC. It yields the protein CASSHEPGAIYEQYF. The V call is TRBV4-3, the J call TRBJ2-7; tentatively, D is TRBD1 (5 bases). This CDR3 spans 15 amino acids. CDR1 and CDR2 from the germline V gene are LGHNA and YSLEER. The V gene lost 3 bases and the J gene lost 3 bases, with 15 bases spanning the gap.

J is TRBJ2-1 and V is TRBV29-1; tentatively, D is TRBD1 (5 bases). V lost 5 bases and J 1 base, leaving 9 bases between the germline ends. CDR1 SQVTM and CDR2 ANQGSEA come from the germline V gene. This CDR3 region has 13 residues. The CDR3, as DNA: TGCAGCGTTATCAGGGTATCCTACAATGAGCAGTTCTTC. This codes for CSVIRVSYNEQFF.

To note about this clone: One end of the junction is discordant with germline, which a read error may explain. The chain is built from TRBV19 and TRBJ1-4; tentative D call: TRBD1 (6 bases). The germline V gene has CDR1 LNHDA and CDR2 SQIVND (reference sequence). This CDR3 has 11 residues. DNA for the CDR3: TGTGCCAGTAGTATCTTTGTCAGGGGAAAATTT. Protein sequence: CASSIFVRGKF. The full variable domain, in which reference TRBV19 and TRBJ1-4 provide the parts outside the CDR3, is DGGITQSPKYLFRKEGQNVTLSCEQNLNHDAMYWYRQDPGQGLRLIYYSQIVNDFQKGDIAEGYSVSREKKESFPLTVTSAQKNPTAFYLCASSIFVRGKFGSGTQLSVL.

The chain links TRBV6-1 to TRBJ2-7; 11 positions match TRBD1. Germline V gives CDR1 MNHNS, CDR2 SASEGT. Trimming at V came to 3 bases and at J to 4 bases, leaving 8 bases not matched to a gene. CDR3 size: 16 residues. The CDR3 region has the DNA TGTGCCAGCAGTGAGCTTCCGGGACAGGGGGGGTACGAGCAGTACTTC. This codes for CASSELPGQGGYEQYF.

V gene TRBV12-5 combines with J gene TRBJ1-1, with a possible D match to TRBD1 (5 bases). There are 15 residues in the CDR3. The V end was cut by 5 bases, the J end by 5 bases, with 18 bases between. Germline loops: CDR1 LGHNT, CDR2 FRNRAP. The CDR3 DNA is TGTGCTAGTGGTCTACCGGGCAGGGAGGGGACTGAAGCTTTCTTT. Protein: CASGLPGREGTEAFF.

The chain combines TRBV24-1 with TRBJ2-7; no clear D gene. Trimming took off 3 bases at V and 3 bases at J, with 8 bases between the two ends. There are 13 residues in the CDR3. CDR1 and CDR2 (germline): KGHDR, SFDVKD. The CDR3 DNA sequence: TGTGCCACCAGTGATAAACACAGCTACGAGCAGTACTTC. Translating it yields CATSDKHSYEQYF.

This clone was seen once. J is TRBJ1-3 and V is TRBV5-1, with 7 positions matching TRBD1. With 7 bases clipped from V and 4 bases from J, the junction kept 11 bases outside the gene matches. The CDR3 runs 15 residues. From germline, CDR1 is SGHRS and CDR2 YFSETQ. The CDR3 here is CASRSSGTAGNTIYF. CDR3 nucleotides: TGCGCCAGCCGGTCCTCCGGGACAGCAGGAAACACCATATATTTT.

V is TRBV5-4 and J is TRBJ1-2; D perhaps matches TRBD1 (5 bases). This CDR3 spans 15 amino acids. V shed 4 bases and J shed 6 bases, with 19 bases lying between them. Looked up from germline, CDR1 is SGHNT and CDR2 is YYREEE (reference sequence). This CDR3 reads CASSSQAGTLHGYTF. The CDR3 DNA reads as TGTGCCAGCAGCAGCCAAGCCGGGACTCTTCATGGCTACACCTTC.

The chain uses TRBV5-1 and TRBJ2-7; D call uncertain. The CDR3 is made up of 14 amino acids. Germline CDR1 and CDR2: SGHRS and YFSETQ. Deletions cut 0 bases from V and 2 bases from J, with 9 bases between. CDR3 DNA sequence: TGCGCCAGCAGCTTGGCACAGTTTACCTACGAGCAGTACTTC. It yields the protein CASSLAQFTYEQYF.

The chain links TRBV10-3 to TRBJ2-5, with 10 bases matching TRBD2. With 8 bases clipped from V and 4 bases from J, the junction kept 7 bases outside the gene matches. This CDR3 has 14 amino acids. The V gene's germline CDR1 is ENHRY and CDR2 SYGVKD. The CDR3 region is CAISPSGGGETQYF. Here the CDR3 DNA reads TGTGCCATCTCCCCTAGCGGGGGTGGAGAGACCCAGTACTTC.

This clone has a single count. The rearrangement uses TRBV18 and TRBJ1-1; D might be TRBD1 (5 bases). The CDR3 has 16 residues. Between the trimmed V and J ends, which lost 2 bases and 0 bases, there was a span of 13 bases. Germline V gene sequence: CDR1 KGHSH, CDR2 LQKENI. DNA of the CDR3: TGTGCCAGCTCACCAGAGGCAGGGATAATGAACACTGAAGCTTTCTTT. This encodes CASSPEAGIMNTEAFF.

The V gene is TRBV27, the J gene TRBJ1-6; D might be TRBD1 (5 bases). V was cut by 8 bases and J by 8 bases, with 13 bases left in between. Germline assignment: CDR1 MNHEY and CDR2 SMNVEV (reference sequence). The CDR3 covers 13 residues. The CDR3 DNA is TGTGCCAGCTCGGCCTGGGGGGATTCACCCCTCCACTTT. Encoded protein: CASSAWGDSPLHF.

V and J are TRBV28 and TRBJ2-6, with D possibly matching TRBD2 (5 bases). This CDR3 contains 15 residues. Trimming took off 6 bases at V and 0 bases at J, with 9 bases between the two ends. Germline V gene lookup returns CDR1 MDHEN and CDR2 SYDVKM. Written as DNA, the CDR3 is TGTGCCAGCAGACTAGACGGCTCTGGGGCCAACGTCCTGACTTTC. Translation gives CASRLDGSGANVLTF.

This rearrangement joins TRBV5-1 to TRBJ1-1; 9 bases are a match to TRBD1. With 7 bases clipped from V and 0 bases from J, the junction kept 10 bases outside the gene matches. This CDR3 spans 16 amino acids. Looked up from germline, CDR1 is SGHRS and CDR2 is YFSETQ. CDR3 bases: TGCGCCAGCGCCACGACAGGGGGTAAGGTGAACACTGAAGCTTTCTTT. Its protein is CASATTGGKVNTEAFF.

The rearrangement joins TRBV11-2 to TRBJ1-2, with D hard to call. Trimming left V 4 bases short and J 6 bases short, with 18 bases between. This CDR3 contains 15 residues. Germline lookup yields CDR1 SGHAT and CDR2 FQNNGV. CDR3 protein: CASSSWLGSADGYTF. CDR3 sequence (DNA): TGTGCCAGCAGCTCCTGGTTGGGGTCCGCGGATGGCTACACCTTC.

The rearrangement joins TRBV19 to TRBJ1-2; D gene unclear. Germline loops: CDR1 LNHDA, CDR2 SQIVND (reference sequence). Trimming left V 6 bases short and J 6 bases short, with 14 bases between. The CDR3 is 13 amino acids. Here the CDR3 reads CASSPPRTDGYTF. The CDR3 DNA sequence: TGTGCCAGTAGCCCACCCAGGACGGATGGCTACACCTTC. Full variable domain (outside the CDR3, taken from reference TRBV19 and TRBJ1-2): DGGITQSPKYLFRKEGQNVTLSCEQNLNHDAMYWYRQDPGQGLRLIYYSQIVNDFQKGDIAEGYSVSREKKESFPLTVTSAQKNPTAFYLCASSPPRTDGYTFGSGTRLTVV.

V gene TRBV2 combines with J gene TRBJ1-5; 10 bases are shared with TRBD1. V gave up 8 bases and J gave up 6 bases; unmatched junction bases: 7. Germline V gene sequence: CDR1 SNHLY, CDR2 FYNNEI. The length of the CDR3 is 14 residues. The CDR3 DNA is TGTGCCAGCGGTACGACAGGGGGCGGTCAGCCCCAGCATTTT. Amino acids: CASGTTGGGQPQHF. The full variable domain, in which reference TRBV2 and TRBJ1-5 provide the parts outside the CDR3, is EPEVTQTPSHQVTQMGQEVILRCVPISNHLYFYWYRQILGQKVEFLVSFYNNEISEKSEIFDDQFSVERPDGSNFTLKIRSTKLEDSAMYFCASGTTGGGQPQHFGDGTRLSIL.

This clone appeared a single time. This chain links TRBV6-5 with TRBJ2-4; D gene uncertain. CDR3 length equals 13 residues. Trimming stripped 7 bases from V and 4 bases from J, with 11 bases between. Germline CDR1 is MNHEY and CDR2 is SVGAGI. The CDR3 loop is CASKMAAKNIQYF. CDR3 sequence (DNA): TGTGCCAGCAAGATGGCAGCTAAAAACATTCAGTACTTC.

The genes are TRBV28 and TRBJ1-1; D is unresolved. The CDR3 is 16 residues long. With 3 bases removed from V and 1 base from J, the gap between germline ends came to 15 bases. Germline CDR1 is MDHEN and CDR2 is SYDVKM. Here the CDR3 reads CASSFTPQVPNTEAFF. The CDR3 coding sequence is TGTGCCAGCAGTTTTACCCCCCAGGTTCCGAACACTGAAGCTTTCTTT.

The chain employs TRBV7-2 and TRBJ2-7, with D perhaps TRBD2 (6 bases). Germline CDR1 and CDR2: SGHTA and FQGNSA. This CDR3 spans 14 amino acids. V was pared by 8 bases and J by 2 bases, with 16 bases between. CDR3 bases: TGTGCCAGCTCCGAAACGGGGGTGGCCTACGAGCAGTACTTC. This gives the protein CASSETGVAYEQYF.

This CDR3 is CASNFGGRTEQFF. DNA of the CDR3: TGTGCCAGCAATTTCGGGGGGCGGACTGAGCAGTTCTTC. The V gene is TRBV2, the J gene TRBJ2-1; a weak D match, TRBD2 (7 bases). The length of the CDR3 is 13 residues. With 7 bases removed from V and 9 bases from J, the gap between germline ends came to 16 bases. Germline V gene data show CDR1 as SNHLY and CDR2 as FYNNEI.

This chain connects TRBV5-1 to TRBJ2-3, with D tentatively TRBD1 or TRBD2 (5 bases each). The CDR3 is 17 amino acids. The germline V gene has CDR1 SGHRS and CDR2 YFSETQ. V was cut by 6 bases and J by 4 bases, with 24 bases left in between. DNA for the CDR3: TGCGCCAGCACCCGTGGGGACGAACTAACTGTACCAGATACGCAGTATTTT. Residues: CASTRGDELTVPDTQYF.

The CDR3 nucleotides read TGTGCCAGCAGTTATAGCCCGAAAACTTATGGCTACACCTTC. It specifies CASSYSPKTYGYTF. The V call is TRBV6-5, the J call TRBJ1-2; D remains ambiguous. V shed 3 bases and J shed 5 bases, with 13 bases lying between them. The germline V gene encodes CDR1 MNHEY and CDR2 SVGAGI. This CDR3 has 14 residues.

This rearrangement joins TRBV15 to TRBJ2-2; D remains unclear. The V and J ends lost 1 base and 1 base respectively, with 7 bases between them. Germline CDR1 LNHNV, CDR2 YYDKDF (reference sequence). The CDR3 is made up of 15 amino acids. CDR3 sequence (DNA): TGTGCCACCAGCAGAGGCGGAATGAACACCGGGGAGCTGTTTTTT. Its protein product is CATSRGGMNTGELFF. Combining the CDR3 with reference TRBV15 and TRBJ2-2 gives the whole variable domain DAMVIQNPRYQVTQFGKPVTLSCSQTLNHNVMYWYQQKSSQAPKLLFHYYDKDFNNEADTPDNFQSRRPNTSFCFLDIRSPGLGDTAMYLCATSRGGMNTGELFFGEGSRLTVL.

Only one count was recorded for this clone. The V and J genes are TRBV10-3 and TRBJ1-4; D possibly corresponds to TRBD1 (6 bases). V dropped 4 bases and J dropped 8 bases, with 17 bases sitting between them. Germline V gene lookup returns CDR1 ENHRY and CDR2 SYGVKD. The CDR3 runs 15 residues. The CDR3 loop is CAISGTAQSNEKLFF. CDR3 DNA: TGTGCCATCAGTGGGACAGCCCAGTCGAACGAAAAACTGTTTTTT.

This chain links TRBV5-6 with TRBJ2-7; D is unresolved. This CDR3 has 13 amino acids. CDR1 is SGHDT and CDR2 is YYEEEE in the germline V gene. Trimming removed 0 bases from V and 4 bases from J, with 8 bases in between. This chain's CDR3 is CASSLGSIYEQYF. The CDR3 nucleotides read TGTGCCAGCAGCTTGGGGTCCATTTACGAGCAGTACTTC.

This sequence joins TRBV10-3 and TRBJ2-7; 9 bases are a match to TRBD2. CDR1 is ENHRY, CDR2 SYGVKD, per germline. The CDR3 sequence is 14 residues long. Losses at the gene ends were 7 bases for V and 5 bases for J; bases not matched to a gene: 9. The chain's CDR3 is CAIKPGLASDEQYF. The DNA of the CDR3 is TGTGCCATCAAACCGGGACTAGCTTCCGACGAGCAGTACTTC.

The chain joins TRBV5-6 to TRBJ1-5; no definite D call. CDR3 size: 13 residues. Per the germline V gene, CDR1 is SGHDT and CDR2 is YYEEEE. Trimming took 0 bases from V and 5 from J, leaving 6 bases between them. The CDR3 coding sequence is TGTGCCAGCAGCTTGGGGCTTCATCAGCCCCAGCATTTT. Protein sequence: CASSLGLHQPQHF.

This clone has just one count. CDR3 nucleotide sequence: TGTGCCACCAGCCCTAGCGGATTTAGCACAGATACGCAGTATTTT. Translated, it gives CATSPSGFSTDTQYF. The chain links TRBV15 to TRBJ2-3, with 7 bases that match TRBD2. CDR1 and CDR2 from the germline V gene are LNHNV and YYDKDF (reference sequence). V lost 5 bases to trimming and J lost 0 bases; unmatched junction nucleotides: 5. The CDR3 spans 15 residues.